Below are 21 T cell receptor beta chains sequenced from a single sample in a study of a mutant IDH1 vaccine in newly diagnosed glioma. Here immunoSEQ multiplex PCR was the method, and the copy in TCRdb shows in-frame clones only, minus some. The sample lists some 56,000 clones; more than 85% were seen once. The sample's time point: baseline, week 1 (first vaccination visit). Treatment of the sample: pre-vaccination baseline after standard-of-care therapy. The material sequenced was PBMCs, taken from a glioma patient treated with radiotherapy, temozolomide or both. Source of these receptors: a man over 45 with glioma.

The V and J genes are TRBV28 and TRBJ1-2; D unclear. Trimming removed 7 bases from V and 8 bases from J, with 11 bases in between. CDR1 and CDR2 (germline): MDHEN, SYDVKM. The CDR3 has 11 residues. This CDR3 is CASTSRVGYTF. The DNA for the CDR3 is TGTGCCAGCACCTCAAGGGTGGGCTACACCTTC.

The chain couples TRBV14 to TRBJ2-3; D uncertain. Germline assignment: CDR1 SGHDN and CDR2 FVKESK. The V end was cut by 1 base, the J end by 1 base, with 12 bases between. This CDR3 region has 16 residues. Here the CDR3 reads CASSQGLTGGTDTQYF. CDR3 DNA: TGTGCCAGCAGCCAAGGGCTCACTGGGGGCACAGATACGCAGTATTTT.

The chain uses TRBV10-3 and TRBJ2-7, with 7 bases fitting TRBD1. J was trimmed by 0 bases and V by 3 bases; bases with no gene match: 8. The CDR3 sequence is 16 residues long. From germline, CDR1 is ENHRY and CDR2 SYGVKD. DNA of the CDR3: TGTGCCATCAGTGACCCTCGGGGACAGAGCTCCTACGAGCAGTACTTC. The encoded protein is CAISDPRGQSSYEQYF.

The chain uses TRBV5-1 and TRBJ1-1; no definite D call. Germline V lookup: CDR1 SGHRS, CDR2 YFSETQ. The CDR3 spans 14 residues. V was shortened by 3 bases and J by 1 base, with 10 bases between the two germline ends. CDR3 sequence reads: CASSSRTGNTEAFF. In nucleotides, the CDR3 is TGCGCCAGCAGCTCCCGGACGGGGAACACTGAAGCTTTCTTT.

J is TRBJ1-5 and V is TRBV19, with D unresolved. V was clipped by 6 bases and J by 5 bases, with 11 bases between them. The germline gives CDR1 LNHDA, CDR2 SQIVND (reference sequence). The CDR3 runs 13 residues. The CDR3 is CASRPFGDQPQHF. For the CDR3, the DNA is TGTGCCAGTAGACCATTCGGGGATCAGCCCCAGCATTTT.

This chain links TRBV5-5 with TRBJ2-7; D is possibly TRBD2 (6 bases). The CDR3 runs 14 residues. Germline V gene data show CDR1 as SGHKS and CDR2 as YYEKEE (reference sequence). The V end was cut by 4 bases, the J end by 0 bases, with 11 bases between. CDR3 sequence reads: CASSGTGSSYEQYF. For the CDR3, the DNA is TGTGCCAGCAGCGGAACCGGGAGCTCCTACGAGCAGTACTTC.

This rearrangement joins TRBV19 to TRBJ1-2, with TRBD1 identical over 7 bases. Germline CDR1 and CDR2: LNHDA and SQIVND (reference sequence). The CDR3 loop spans 16 amino acids. With V trimmed by 5 bases and J by 4 bases, 13 bases remained unmatched. CDR3 sequence (DNA): TGTGCCAGTAGTCTCTTTACAGGGGCCGTCGGCTATGGCTACACCTTC. Amino acid sequence: CASSLFTGAVGYGYTF.

This chain joins TRBV19 and TRBJ2-1, with 7 bases identical to TRBD2. This CDR3 has 14 amino acids. J lost 6 bases, V lost 4 bases, and 6 bases had no gene match. Germline values: CDR1 LNHDA, CDR2 SQIVND (reference sequence). The CDR3 DNA reads as TGTGCCAGTAGTACCGCCCTAGCGGCCAATGAGCAGTTCTTC. Its translation: CASSTALAANEQFF.

V is TRBV28 and J is TRBJ1-5; D is unclear. The V end lost 6 bases, the J end lost 3 bases, and 9 bases lay between the germline ends. The germline CDR1 and CDR2 sequences are MDHEN and SYDVKM. CDR3 length: 13 residues. CDR3 amino acids: CASSYDTNQPQHF. In nucleotides, the CDR3 is TGTGCCAGCAGCTACGACACCAATCAGCCCCAGCATTTT.

The chain joins TRBV7-2 to TRBJ1-1; no definite D call. The V gene lost 5 bases and the J gene lost 1 base, with 11 bases spanning the gap. Germline loops: CDR1 SGHTA, CDR2 FQGNSA. CDR3 length equals 14 residues. CDR3 nucleotides: TGTGCCAGCAGCCCGAGAAGTGAGAACACTGAAGCTTTCTTT. It codes for CASSPRSENTEAFF.

The genes are TRBV5-6 and TRBJ2-1, with D possibly TRBD1 on 6 matching bases. CDR1 is SGHDT, CDR2 YYEEEE, per germline. With 4 bases removed from V and 9 bases from J, the gap between germline ends came to 23 bases. The CDR3 loop spans 16 amino acids. CDR3 loop: CASSLVTAGTKGEQFF. The CDR3 DNA follows: TGTGCCAGCAGCCTAGTTACTGCCGGGACAAAGGGTGAGCAGTTCTTC.

This chain joins TRBV30 and TRBJ1-1; D remains ambiguous. Trimming removed 2 bases from V and 2 bases from J, with 3 bases in between. The CDR3 has 11 residues. Germline V gene data show CDR1 as GTSNPN and CDR2 as SVGIG (reference sequence). CDR3 in DNA: TGTGCCTGGAGTCTCAACACTGAAGCTTTCTTT. This codes for CAWSLNTEAFF.

The chain is built from TRBV7-8 and TRBJ1-2; 8 bases align to TRBD1. The junction had 15 bases not matched to a gene; V was cut back by 4 bases and J by 5 bases. Per the germline V gene, CDR1 is SGHVS and CDR2 is FQNEAQ. The CDR3 runs to 17 residues. The CDR3 nucleotides are TGTGCCAGCAGCTACGGACAGGGAACATCGTGGTGGTATGGCTACACCTTC. Translated: CASSYGQGTSWWYGYTF.

The chain uses TRBV27 and TRBJ1-2; TRBD1 is a possible D gene (5 bases). Germline lookup yields CDR1 MNHEY and CDR2 SMNVEV (reference sequence). The V end was cut by 5 bases, the J end by 5 bases, with 12 bases between. This CDR3 contains 13 residues. The DNA of the CDR3 is TGTGCCAGCAGTCCGACAGAACGGTATGGCTACACCTTC. Protein product: CASSPTERYGYTF.

The chain links TRBV7-9 to TRBJ1-1; D is undetermined. CDR3 length: 14 amino acids. The V end was cut by 5 bases, the J end by 1 base, with 11 bases between. The germline gives CDR1 SEHNR, CDR2 FQNEAQ (reference sequence). Here the CDR3 DNA reads TGTGCCAGCAGCCAACAGTGGGGGAACACTGAAGCTTTCTTT. Protein sequence: CASSQQWGNTEAFF.

As concerns this clone: One end of the junction fails to match germline, which may point to a read error. The chain has TRBV7-7 and TRBJ2-5; D is undetermined. The germline V gene encodes CDR1 SSHAT and CDR2 FNYEAQ (reference sequence). The CDR3 is made up of 17 amino acids. The CDR3 nucleotides are TGTGCTAGCAGCTTAGGTGGTCGGGCCCTACATGGAGAGACCCAGTACTTC. Protein: CASSLGGRALHGETQYF. Looking up the rest from reference TRBV7-7 and TRBJ2-5 gives the full variable domain: GAGVSQSPRYKVTKRGQDVTLRCDPISSHATLYWYQQALGQGPEFLTYFNYEAQPDKSGLPSDRFSAERPEGSISTLTIQRTEQRDSAMYRCASSLGGRALHGETQYFGPGTRLLVL.

The chain combines TRBV13 with TRBJ1-2, with 11 bases lining up with TRBD1. The V and J ends lost 2 bases and 4 bases, in that order; junction bases with no gene match: 3. Germline V gene sequence: CDR1 PRHDT, CDR2 FYEKMQ (reference sequence). The CDR3 spans 15 residues. The CDR3 reads CASSLTGQGVYGYTF. For the CDR3, the DNA is TGTGCCAGCAGCTTAACGGGACAGGGGGTCTATGGCTACACCTTC.

This clone was counted once. This chain links TRBV19 with TRBJ2-3; 8 bases are shared with TRBD2. Unmatched junction bases numbered 9, after V lost 1 base and J lost 0 bases. The CDR3 covers 18 residues. Germline values: CDR1 LNHDA, CDR2 SQIVND (reference sequence). The CDR3 loop reads CASSIGPTSGTSTDTQYF. CDR3 nucleotide sequence: TGTGCCAGTAGTATAGGGCCCACTAGCGGAACAAGCACAGATACGCAGTATTTT.

This rearrangement joins TRBV6-1 to TRBJ1-4, with D possibly being TRBD1 (5 bases). V shed 4 bases and J shed 0 bases, with 12 bases lying between them. The germline CDR1 and CDR2 sequences are MNHNS and SASEGT. This CDR3 is 16 amino acids long. CDR3 nucleotides: TGTGCCAGCAGTGTACAGGCGACTGCAACTAATGAAAAACTGTTTTTT. Protein sequence: CASSVQATATNEKLFF.

V usage is TRBV10-2 and J usage is TRBJ1-6, with D unresolved. Between the trimmed V and J ends, which lost 3 bases and 7 bases, there was a span of 10 bases. There are 14 residues in the CDR3. From germline, CDR1 is WSHSY and CDR2 SAAADI. CDR3 amino acids: CASSDDGVNSPLHF. The CDR3 DNA sequence: TGCGCCAGCAGTGACGACGGAGTGAATTCACCCCTCCACTTT.

The rearrangement links TRBV5-1 to TRBJ2-7; D is unclear. The germline CDR1 and CDR2 sequences are SGHRS and YFSETQ. The CDR3 length is 13 residues. V shed 2 bases and J shed 4 bases, with 10 bases lying between them. The CDR3 reads CASSFSWQYEQYF. The CDR3 bases are TGCGCCAGCAGCTTTTCTTGGCAATACGAGCAGTACTTC. Together with reference TRBV5-1 and TRBJ2-7, the CDR3 gives the full variable domain: KAGVTQTPRYLIKTRGQQVTLSCSPISGHRSVSWYQQTPGQGLQFLFEYFSETQRNKGNFPGRFSGRQFSNSRSEMNVSTLELGDSALYLCASSFSWQYEQYFGPGTRLTVT.